Shown below are 19 T cell receptor beta chains from a single sample sequenced in a study of T cell repertoires in cytomegalovirus infection. One entry per CDR3 protein, called by TCRdb with MiXCR from the reads. The top ten hold roughly 10% of the sample, which has 450,000 to 600,000 distinct CDR3 sequences, about 10% seen once. Sequencing input: PBMCs. All receptors come from a human donor in good health (CMV status not recorded). Some clones in this sample may be carry-over from other donors' samples.

This clonotype was seen only a few times. This sequence joins TRBV29-1 and TRBJ1-2; 8 bases map to TRBD1. Germline V gene sequence: CDR1 SQVTM, CDR2 ANQGSEA. The CDR3 has 12 residues. V was pared by 6 bases and J by 3 bases, with 3 bases of the junction left unmatched. The CDR3, as DNA: TGCAGCGTGCCGACAGGGGACTATGGCTACACCTTC. It is translated as CSVPTGDYGYTF.

This clonotype was detected ten times or more. J is TRBJ2-1 and V is TRBV12-3 or TRBV12-4; 8 bases are a match to TRBD2. CDR3 length: 14 amino acids. V lost 7 bases to trimming and J lost 7 bases; unmatched junction nucleotides: 9. The CDR3 DNA follows: TGTGCCAGCAATAGCGGGGAGGGAAAGAATGAGCAGTTCTTC. This codes for CASNSGEGKNEQFF.

This clonotype was found many times. This chain uses TRBV6-2 or TRBV6-3 with TRBJ2-1; 8 nucleotides match TRBD2. This CDR3 has 17 amino acids. Germline CDR1 is MNHEY and CDR2 is SVGEGT. J gave up 12 bases and V 2 bases, and 18 bases lay outside the gene matches. The CDR3 loop is CASSYPLGLAEDWGQFF. CDR3 nucleotides: TGTGCCAGCAGTTACCCCCTCGGACTAGCTGAGGATTGGGGGCAGTTCTTC.

The V call is TRBV7-9, the J call TRBJ2-2; either TRBD1 or TRBD2 may fit D (6 bases each). Germline loops: CDR1 SEHNR, CDR2 FQNEAQ (reference sequence). The germline V and J ends were trimmed by 6 bases and 6 bases, with 20 bases remaining between them. The CDR3 is 16 residues long. The CDR3 loop is CASSPQNREDAGELFF. The CDR3 nucleotides read TGTGCCAGCAGTCCTCAGAACAGGGAGGACGCCGGGGAGCTGTTTTTT.

This clonotype was seen many times. The V call is TRBV12-3 or TRBV12-4, the J call TRBJ2-3, with a possible D match to TRBD2 (5 bases). This CDR3 comprises 18 residues. V lost 8 bases and J 6 bases, leaving 30 bases between the germline ends. The CDR3: CASRRVRQGLAYSDTQYF. The DNA for the CDR3 is TGTGCCAGCCGGAGAGTACGGCAAGGACTTGCATACTCCGATACGCAGTATTTT.

The chain is built from TRBV12-5 and TRBJ1-6; 9 nucleotides agree with TRBD1. The V gene end was trimmed by 5 bases and the J gene end by 8 bases; junction bases not matched to a gene: 4. The CDR3 extends over 14 amino acids. Germline-derived CDR1 and CDR2 are LGHNT and FRNRAP. CDR3 sequence: CASGPGTGYSPLHF. DNA of the CDR3: TGTGCTAGTGGTCCTGGGACAGGGTATTCACCCCTCCACTTT. Supplemented by reference TRBV12-5 and TRBJ1-6, the full variable domain reads DARVTQTPRHKVTEMGQEVTMRCQPILGHNTVFWYRQTMMQGLELLAYFRNRAPLDDSGMPKDRFSAEMPDATLATLKIQPSEPRDSAVYFCASGPGTGYSPLHFGNGTRLTVT.

The table lists this clonotype with many counts. CDR3 sequence reads: CASSSLIQGSSYNEQFF. For the CDR3, the DNA is TGTGCCAGCAGTTCACTCATACAGGGAAGCTCCTACAATGAGCAGTTCTTC. The chain links TRBV12-3 or TRBV12-4 to TRBJ2-1, with D tentatively TRBD1 (6 bases). Trimming took 4 bases from V and 0 from J, leaving 16 bases between them. This CDR3 has 17 amino acids.

This chain links TRBV20-1 with TRBJ2-7; 10 bases map to TRBD2. J gave up 4 bases and V 3 bases, and 12 bases lay outside the gene matches. The CDR3 is 16 residues long. Germline V lookup: CDR1 DFQATT, CDR2 SNEGSKA (reference sequence). The CDR3, as DNA: TGCAGTGCTAGGGGGGGGAGCGGGAGGGACGATTACGAGCAGTACTTC. Its protein product is CSARGGSGRDDYEQYF.

The rearrangement joins TRBV12-3 or TRBV12-4 to TRBJ2-3; D not resolved. V shed 6 bases and J shed 5 bases, with 6 bases lying between them. The CDR3 consists of 11 residues. CDR3 in DNA: TGTGCCAGCAGCAAATTAGATACGCAGTATTTT. Its translation is CASSKLDTQYF.

V is TRBV29-1 and J is TRBJ1-2; D uncertain. The CDR3 is 11 residues long. V was shortened by 6 bases and J by 6 bases, with 11 bases between the two germline ends. CDR1 is SQVTM and CDR2 is ANQGSEA in the germline V gene. The CDR3 region is CSVGGRNGYTF. The CDR3 DNA reads as TGCAGCGTCGGAGGACGGAATGGCTACACCTTC.

In this sample, this clonotype turned up many times. This chain links TRBV7-2 with TRBJ2-7, with D possibly called TRBD1 or TRBD2 (6 bases each). V was cut by 5 bases and J by 0 bases, with 14 bases left in between. The V gene's germline CDR1 is SGHTA and CDR2 FQGNSA. This CDR3 region has 15 residues. The chain's CDR3 is CASSPRRGNSYEQYF. CDR3 nucleotide sequence: TGTGCCAGCAGCCCAAGGAGGGGGAACTCCTACGAGCAGTACTTC.

Comments on this clonotype: A much bigger clone sits one base away, suggesting this may be a read error. The rearrangement joins TRBV28 to TRBJ2-7; tentatively, D is TRBD1 (5 bases). Trimming took 2 bases from V and 9 from J, leaving 14 bases between them. Germline lookup yields CDR1 MDHEN and CDR2 SYDVKM. The CDR3 contains 13 residues. CDR3 sequence reads: CASSLDQGSGQYF. CDR3 coding DNA: TGTGCCAGCAGTTTAGATCAGGGCTCGGGGCAGTACTTC.

There are many counts of this clonotype. V gene TRBV5-1 combines with J gene TRBJ2-3; tentatively, D is TRBD1 or TRBD2 (6 bases each). Trimming stripped 3 bases from V and 0 bases from J, with 17 bases between. Per germline, CDR1 SGHRS and CDR2 YFSETQ. The length of the CDR3 is 17 residues. In DNA form, the CDR3 reads TGCGCCAGCAGCTGGGAAGCTGCGGGACACAGCACAGATACGCAGTATTTT. Translating it yields CASSWEAAGHSTDTQYF.

In this sample, this clonotype turned up many times. This sequence joins TRBV12-3 or TRBV12-4 and TRBJ1-1, with D possibly matching TRBD1 (6 bases). The ends were cut back, 7 bases at V and 11 bases at J, with 17 bases in the middle. The CDR3 consists of 12 residues. CDR3 in amino acids: CASTLGQLGAFF. Written as DNA, the CDR3 is TGTGCCAGCACGCTCGGACAGCTGGGGGCTTTCTTT.

The chain combines TRBV5-1 with TRBJ1-5, with 7 nucleotides matching TRBD1. The CDR3 covers 15 residues. J was trimmed by 1 base and V by 4 bases; bases with no gene match: 5. Germline CDR1 and CDR2: SGHRS and YFSETQ. CDR3 in DNA: TGCGCCAGCAGCCGTACAGGGGTCAGCAATCAGCCCCAGCATTTT. Translation gives CASSRTGVSNQPQHF.

The chain links TRBV5-1 to TRBJ2-3; unclear D gene. This CDR3 is built from 16 residues. The V end was cut by 0 bases, the J end by 0 bases, with 11 bases between. Germline CDR1 and CDR2: SGHRS and YFSETQ. The CDR3 loop reads CASSLVTWDSTDTQYF. DNA for the CDR3: TGCGCCAGCAGCTTGGTTACGTGGGATAGCACAGATACGCAGTATTTT.

The table lists this clonotype with a few counts. The gene calls are TRBV14 and TRBJ2-1, with D uncertain. Germline CDR1 is SGHDN and CDR2 is FVKESK. Trimming removed 1 base from V and 10 bases from J, with 5 bases in between. The CDR3 is 11 residues long. The CDR3 bases are TGTGCCAGCAGCCAAGTGCAGGAGCAGTTCTTC. Translating gives CASSQVQEQFF.

This clonotype was counted at least ten times. The chain is built from TRBV19 and TRBJ2-6; 7 bases line up with TRBD1. The CDR3 contains 18 residues. Germline V gives CDR1 LNHDA, CDR2 SQIVND (reference sequence). J lost 0 bases, V lost 3 bases, and 8 bases had no gene match. The CDR3 reads CASSIIPGGYSGANVLTF. CDR3 coding DNA: TGTGCCAGTAGTATCATTCCAGGGGGATACTCTGGGGCCAACGTCCTGACTTTC.

This clonotype was seen a handful of times. The J gene is TRBJ1-1, the V gene TRBV14, with D possibly TRBD1 on 5 matching bases. Germline V lookup: CDR1 SGHDN, CDR2 FVKESK. This CDR3 has 13 amino acids. V lost 3 bases and J 8 bases, leaving 13 bases between the germline ends. Here the CDR3 DNA reads TGTGCCAGCAGCCACCTCCAGGGAGAGGAAGCTTTCTTT. Translated: CASSHLQGEEAFF.